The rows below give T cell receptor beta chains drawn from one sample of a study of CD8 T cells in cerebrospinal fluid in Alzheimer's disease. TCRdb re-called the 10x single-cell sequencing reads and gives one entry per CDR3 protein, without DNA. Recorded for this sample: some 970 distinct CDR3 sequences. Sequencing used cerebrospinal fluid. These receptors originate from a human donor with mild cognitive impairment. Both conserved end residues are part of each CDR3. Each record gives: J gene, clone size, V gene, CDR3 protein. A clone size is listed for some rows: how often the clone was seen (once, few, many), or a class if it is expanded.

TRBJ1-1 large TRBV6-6 CASTRMNTEAFF
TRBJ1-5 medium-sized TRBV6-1 CASSVGVNQPQHF
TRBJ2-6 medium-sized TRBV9 CASSVMGSGANVLTF
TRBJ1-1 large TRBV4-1 CASSHRQGDMNTEAFF
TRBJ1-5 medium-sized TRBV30 CAWREETGRGQPQHF
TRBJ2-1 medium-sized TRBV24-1 CATSDTGTGVWNEQFF
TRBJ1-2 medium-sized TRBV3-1 CASSQITGGYYGYTF
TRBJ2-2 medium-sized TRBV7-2 CASSLALGGVRELFF
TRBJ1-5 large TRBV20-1 CSATDETRFGQPQHF
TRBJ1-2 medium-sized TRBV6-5 CASSSAGGPYGYTF
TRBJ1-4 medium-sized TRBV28 CASSLMGDGEKLFF
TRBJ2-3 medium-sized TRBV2 CASSSGGALSLSPSTDTQYF
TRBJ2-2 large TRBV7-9 CASQLMPNTGELFF
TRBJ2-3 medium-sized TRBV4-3 CASSQRDQTTQYF
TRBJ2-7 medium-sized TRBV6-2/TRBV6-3 CASSYPSHEQYF
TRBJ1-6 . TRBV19 CASSPPGQGYNSPLHF
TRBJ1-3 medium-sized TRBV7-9 CASSLGASGNTIYF
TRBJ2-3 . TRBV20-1 CSASLGGDTQYF
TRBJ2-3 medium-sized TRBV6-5 CATAPGERGTDTQYF
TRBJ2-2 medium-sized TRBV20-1 CSAQSGGGTGELFF
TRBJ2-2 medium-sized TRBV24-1 CATLDTNTGELFF
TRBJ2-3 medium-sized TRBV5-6 CASSLQAIRQYF
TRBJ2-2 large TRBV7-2 CASSLAHVSNTGELFF
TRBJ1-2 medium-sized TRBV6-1 CATRPGGPYGYTF
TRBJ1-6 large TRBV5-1 CASSSPTGVGNSPLHF
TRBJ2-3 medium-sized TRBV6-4 CASSDEASGATDTQYF
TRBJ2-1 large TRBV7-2 CASKTSGYNEQFF
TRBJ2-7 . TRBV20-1 CSANIGGSYSYEQYF
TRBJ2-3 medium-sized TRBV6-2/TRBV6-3 CASRGIGSDTQYF
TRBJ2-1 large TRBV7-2 CASRRTGTTYNEQFF
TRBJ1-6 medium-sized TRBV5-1 CASSSDGLSSYNSPLHF
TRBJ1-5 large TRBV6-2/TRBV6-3 CASRPDRDLQPQHF
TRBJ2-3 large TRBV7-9 CASSSRGEGTDTQYF
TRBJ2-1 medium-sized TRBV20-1 CSARNPSGGSYNEQFF
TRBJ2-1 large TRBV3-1 CASSDRNGYNEQFF
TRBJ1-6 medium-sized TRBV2 CASSSGITNSPLHF
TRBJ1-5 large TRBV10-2 CASSEGGYSNQPQHF
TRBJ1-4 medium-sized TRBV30 CAWSARPGDEKLFF